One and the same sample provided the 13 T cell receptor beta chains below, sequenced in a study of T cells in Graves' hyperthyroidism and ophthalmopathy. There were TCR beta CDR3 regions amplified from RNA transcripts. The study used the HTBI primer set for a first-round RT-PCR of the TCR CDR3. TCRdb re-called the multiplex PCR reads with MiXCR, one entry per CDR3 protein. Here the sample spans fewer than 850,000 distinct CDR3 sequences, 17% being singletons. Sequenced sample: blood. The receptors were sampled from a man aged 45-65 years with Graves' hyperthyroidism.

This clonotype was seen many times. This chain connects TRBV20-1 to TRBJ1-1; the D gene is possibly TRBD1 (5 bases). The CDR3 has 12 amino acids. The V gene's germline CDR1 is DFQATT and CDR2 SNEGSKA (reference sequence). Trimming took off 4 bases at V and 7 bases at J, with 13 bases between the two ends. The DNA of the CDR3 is TGCAGTGCTAAAAGGACACATCATGAAGCTTTCTTT. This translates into CSAKRTHHEAFF.

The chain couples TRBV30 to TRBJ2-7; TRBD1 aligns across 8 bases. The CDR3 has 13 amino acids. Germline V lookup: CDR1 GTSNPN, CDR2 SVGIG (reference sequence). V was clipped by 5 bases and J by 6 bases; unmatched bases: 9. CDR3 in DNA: TGTGCCTGGTCCCGGACAGGGCCTGGCGAGCAGTACTTC. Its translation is CAWSRTGPGEQYF.

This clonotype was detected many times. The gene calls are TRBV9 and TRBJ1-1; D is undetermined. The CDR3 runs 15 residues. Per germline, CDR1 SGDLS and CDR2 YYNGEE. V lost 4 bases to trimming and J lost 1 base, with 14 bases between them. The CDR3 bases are TGTGCCAGCAGCCCCTTATCTCTTGCGAACACTGAAGCTTTCTTT. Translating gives CASSPLSLANTEAFF. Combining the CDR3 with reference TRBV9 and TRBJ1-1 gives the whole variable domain DSGVTQTPKHLITATGQRVTLRCSPRSGDLSVYWYQQSLDQGLQFLIQYYNGEERAKGNILERFSAQQFPDLHSELNLSSLELGDSALYFCASSPLSLANTEAFFGQGTRLTVV.

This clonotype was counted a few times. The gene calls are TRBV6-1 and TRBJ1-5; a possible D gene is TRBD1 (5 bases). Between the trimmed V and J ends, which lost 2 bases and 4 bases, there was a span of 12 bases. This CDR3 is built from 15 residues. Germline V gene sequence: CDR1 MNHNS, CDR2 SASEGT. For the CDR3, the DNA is TGTGCCAGCAGTGAATTCAGGGCCAAAAATCAGCCCCAGCATTTT. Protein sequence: CASSEFRAKNQPQHF.

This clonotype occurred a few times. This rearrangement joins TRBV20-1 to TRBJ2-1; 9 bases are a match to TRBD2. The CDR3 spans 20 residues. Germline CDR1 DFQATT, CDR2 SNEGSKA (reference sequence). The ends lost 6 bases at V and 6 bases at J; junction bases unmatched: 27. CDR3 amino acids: CSAHTLGGTSFFLRGNEQFF. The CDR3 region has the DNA TGCAGTGCCCATACGCTGGGGGGGACTAGCTTTTTTTTACGAGGCAATGAGCAGTTCTTC.

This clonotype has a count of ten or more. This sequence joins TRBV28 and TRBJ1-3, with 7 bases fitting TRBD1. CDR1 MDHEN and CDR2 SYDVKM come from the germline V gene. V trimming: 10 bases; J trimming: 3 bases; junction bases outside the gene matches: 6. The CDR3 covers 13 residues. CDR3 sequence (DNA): TGTGCCACCCCACAGGGGTATGGAAACACCATATATTTT. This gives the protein CATPQGYGNTIYF.

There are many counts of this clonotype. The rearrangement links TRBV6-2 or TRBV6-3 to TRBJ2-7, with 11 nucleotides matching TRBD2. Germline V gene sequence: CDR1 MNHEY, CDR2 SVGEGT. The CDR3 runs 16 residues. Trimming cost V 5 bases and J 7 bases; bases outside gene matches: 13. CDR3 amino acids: CASSPPTGTSGVEQYF. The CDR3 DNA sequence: TGTGCCAGCAGTCCACCTACCGGGACTAGCGGAGTAGAGCAGTACTTC.

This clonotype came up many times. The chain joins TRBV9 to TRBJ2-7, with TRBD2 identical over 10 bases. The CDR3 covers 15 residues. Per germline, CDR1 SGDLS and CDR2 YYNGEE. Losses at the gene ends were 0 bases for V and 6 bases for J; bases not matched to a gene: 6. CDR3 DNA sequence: TGTGCCAGCAGCGTAGTGAGCGGGAGGGCCTCCGAGCAGTACTTC. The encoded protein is CASSVVSGRASEQYF.

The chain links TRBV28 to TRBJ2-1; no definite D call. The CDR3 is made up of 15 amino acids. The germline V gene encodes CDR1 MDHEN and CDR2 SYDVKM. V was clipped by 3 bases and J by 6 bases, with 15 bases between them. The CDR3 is CASSLLANTPNEQFF. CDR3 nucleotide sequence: TGTGCCAGCAGTTTGTTGGCTAACACCCCCAATGAGCAGTTCTTC.

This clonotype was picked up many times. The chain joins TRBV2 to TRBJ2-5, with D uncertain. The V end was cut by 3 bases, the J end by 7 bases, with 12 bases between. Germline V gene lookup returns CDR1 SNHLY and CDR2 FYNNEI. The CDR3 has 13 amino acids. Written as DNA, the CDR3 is TGTGCCAGCAGTGAGTCCCCTCCGGGGACCCAGTACTTC. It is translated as CASSESPPGTQYF.

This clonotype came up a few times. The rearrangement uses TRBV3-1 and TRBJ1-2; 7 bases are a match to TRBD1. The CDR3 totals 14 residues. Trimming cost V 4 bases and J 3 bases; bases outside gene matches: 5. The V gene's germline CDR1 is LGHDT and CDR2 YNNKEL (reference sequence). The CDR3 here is CASSRSGTDYGYTF. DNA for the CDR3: TGTGCCAGCAGCCGATCCGGGACAGACTATGGCTACACCTTC.

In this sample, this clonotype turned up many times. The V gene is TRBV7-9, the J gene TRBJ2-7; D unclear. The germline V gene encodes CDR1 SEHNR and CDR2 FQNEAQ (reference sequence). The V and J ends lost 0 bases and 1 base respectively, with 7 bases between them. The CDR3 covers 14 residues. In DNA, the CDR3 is TGTGCCAGCAGCTTAGCGCCGGAGTCCTACGAGCAGTACTTC. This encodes CASSLAPESYEQYF.

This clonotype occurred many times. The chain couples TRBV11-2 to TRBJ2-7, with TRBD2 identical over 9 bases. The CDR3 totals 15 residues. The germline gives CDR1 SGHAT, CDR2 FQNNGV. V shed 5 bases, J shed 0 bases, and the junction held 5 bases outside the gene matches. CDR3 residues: CASSTSGQSSYEQYF. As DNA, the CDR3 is TGTGCCAGCAGCACTAGCGGGCAAAGCTCCTACGAGCAGTACTTC. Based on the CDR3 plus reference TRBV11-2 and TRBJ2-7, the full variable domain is EAGVAQSPRYKIIEKRQSVAFWCNPISGHATLYWYQQILGQGPKLLIQFQNNGVVDDSQLPKDRFSAERLKGVDSTLKIQPAKLEDSAVYLCASSTSGQSSYEQYFGPGTRLTVT.